This T cell receptor beta chain stems from a study of blood T cells in healthy people across ages (dated by TCRdb to about 2015). Background for the entire study: In model experiments, template switching captured about one uniquely barcoded TCR beta cDNA molecule for every two T cells. The study measured age-related changes in TCR beta repertoire diversity using deep sequencing normalized with unique cDNA molecular identifiers. The donors were split into four age groups: young (average about 16 years), middle-aged (39), aged (roughly 60) and long-lived (over 75). To avoid experimental bias, donors of different ages were randomly spread across the sequencing lanes. Two additional independent replicas of 1 million unique cDNA reads from the same blood draw were analyzed for two donors (one aged 18 to 30 and one aged 80 or older). Study-wide conclusions, independent of this receptor: The percentage of naive T cells measured by flow cytometry correlated strongly with observed TCR beta diversity. The long-lived group showed more naive CD4+ T cells, fewer expanded clones and increased TCR diversity than the aged group, suggesting age selection. Estimates of total diversity based on one million sequenced T cells were regarded as lower bounds and as underestimates. Since profiling was done on bulk unsorted PBMCs, naive and antigen-experienced compartments could not be conclusively compared. As age increased, observed TCR beta diversity per million T cells dropped in a roughly linear way, and a significant reduction was already evident by age 40. Donor CMV infection status was unknown, potentially confounding age-related changes in expanded clonotypes.

Only a few counts were recorded for this clonotype. The target of this receptor is not known. Base-call qualities are not available, and no considerably larger clone is one nucleotide away. The library relied on 5' RACE. Sequenced using an Illumina HiSeq 2500. A second 7 to 11 cycle PCR used a sample-barcoded 5' primer and a J-beta primer mix. Each TCR beta cDNA molecule received a unique molecular identifier from a template-switch 5' adaptor carrying 12 random nucleotides. Each sample yielded at least 3 million CDR3-containing paired-end reads. First-strand cDNA synthesis was performed from all RNA using the Mint cDNA synthesis kit, with priming by a TRBC-specific oligonucleotide. Following uracil-DNA glycosylase treatment, a first 18-cycle PCR with universal primers M1SS and BC2_uni_R was performed on all cDNA. From the authors' description of their analysis: Normalization of each sample was performed by random selection of 1 million high-quality reads, each carrying a distinct molecular identifier. Instead of being binned into consensus sequences, reads with shared molecular identifiers were discarded. CDR3 identification, clonotype clustering and error correction used MiTCR with a Q25 quality threshold and the strictest error-elimination algorithm. A nonparametric unseen species model using Euler transformation provided a lower-bound estimate of total TCR beta diversity. TCRdb took the public reads, trimmed them with fastp at Q25, ran MiXCR for clone calling and kept in-frame beta chains. Every entry covers one CDR3 protein and lists the most common genes and DNA from its rows. TCRdb, not the authors, supplied the V and J calls. The sample includes about a million distinct CDR3 sequences, with around two fifths observed a single time. The ten largest make up about an eighth of the sample.

The CDR3, cysteine through phenylalanine, is 12 amino acids long. Of the read, only the CDR3 DNA is kept; its 36 bases are in frame from base 1. CDR1 DFQATT and CDR2 SNEGSKA are derived from the germline V gene (reference sequence). Systemically healthy Caucasian individuals from Russia, 35 to 40 in total and aged about 6 to 100 years, were included as donors. Each donor gave around 9.8 milliliters of peripheral blood, collected into EDTA-treated Vacutainer tubes. Ficoll-Paque density-gradient centrifugation was used to isolate PBMCs, with at least 7 million per sample. Trizol reagent was used to extract total RNA from the PBMCs, yielding at least 6 micrograms per sample. The percentages of naive CD45RAhigh/CD27high T cells were determined by flow cytometry on a PBMC aliquot from every donor.

The sample was blood. The receptor chain draws on TRBV20-1 and TRBJ1-1, and 10 bases in between align with TRBD1. This sequence originates from a man between 18 and 35 years old in good health. The DNA sequence follows: TGCAGCCGGGACAGGGGTCACACTGAAGCTTTCTTT. The resulting protein is CSRDRGHTEAFF.